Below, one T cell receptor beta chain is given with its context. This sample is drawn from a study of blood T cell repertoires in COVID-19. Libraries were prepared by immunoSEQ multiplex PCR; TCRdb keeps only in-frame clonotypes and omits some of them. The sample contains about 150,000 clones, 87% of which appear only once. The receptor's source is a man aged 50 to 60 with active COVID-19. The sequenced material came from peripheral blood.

CDR3 residues: CASSLVQGADGYTF. CDR3 nucleotide sequence: TGCGCCAGCAGCTTGGTACAGGGGGCGGATGGCTACACCTTC. This chain joins TRBV5-1 and TRBJ1-2; 9 nucleotides line up with TRBD1. The germline CDR1 and CDR2 sequences are SGHRS and YFSETQ. This CDR3 is 14 amino acids long. The ends lost 0 bases at V and 6 bases at J; junction bases unmatched: 3.